These 26 T cell receptor beta chains share one sample of origin, sequenced in a study of T-cell reconstitution after alpha-beta-depleted transplantation in children. It was with unique molecular identifiers that the TCRbeta library was prepared. MiXCR was run by TCRdb on the PCR reads, yielding one entry per CDR3 protein. The repertoire holds approximately 640,000 distinct CDR3 sequences, with 16% as singletons. The specimen was PBMCs from the stem cell graft donor, collected from the stem cell graft. These receptors all come from a human donor who donated a stem cell graft to a child with acute myeloid leukemia.

This sequence joins TRBV4-1 and TRBJ2-7; D may be TRBD2 (6 bases). This CDR3 is built from 15 residues. V was cut by 10 bases and J by 0 bases, with 19 bases left in between. CDR1 is MGHRA and CDR2 is YSYEKL in the germline V gene. This chain's CDR3 is CATAGEDTSSYEQYF. The CDR3 DNA is TGCGCCACCGCTGGGGAGGACACTAGCTCCTACGAGCAGTACTTC.

Of note for this clonotype: This may come from a read error, since a much larger clone is one base off. Here the CDR3 reads CATNTQGVTGELFF. As DNA, the CDR3 is TGTGCCACCAACACCCAGGGAGTAACCGGGGAGCTGTTTTTT. This rearrangement joins TRBV6-2 or TRBV6-3 to TRBJ2-2, with D perhaps TRBD1 or TRBD2 (5 bases each). The V and J ends lost 10 bases and 5 bases respectively, with 17 bases between them. This CDR3 region has 14 residues. CDR1 and CDR2 (germline): MNHEY, SVGEGT.

In regard to this clonotype: The junction differs from germline at one of its ends, possibly a read error. The J gene is TRBJ1-1, the V gene TRBV5-1; D ambiguous. Germline-derived CDR1 and CDR2 are SGHRS and YFSETQ. The CDR3 is 14 amino acids. CDR3 sequence: CASSSGGGNTEASF. The CDR3 nucleotides read TGCGCCAGCAGCTCTGGTGGAGGGAACACTGAAGCTTCCTTT.

Turning to this clonotype: Possible read error: a much larger clone is one base away. V and J are TRBV6-1 and TRBJ2-5; 7 nucleotides agree with TRBD1. The CDR3 runs to 14 residues. Germline assignment: CDR1 MNHNS and CDR2 SASEGT. After removal of 8 bases from V and 9 bases from J, the junction contained 15 bases not matched to a gene. The CDR3 region is CASRPQGQLEAQYF. In DNA, the CDR3 is TGTGCCAGCCGTCCTCAGGGACAGCTGGAGGCCCAGTACTTC.

Here the CDR3 reads CASSLGMAGVTDTQYF. The CDR3 coding sequence is TGTGCCAGCAGCCTAGGTATGGCGGGGGTCACAGATACGCAGTATTTT. This chain joins TRBV7-9 and TRBJ2-3, with 7 bases that match TRBD2. From germline, CDR1 is SEHNR and CDR2 FQNEAQ (reference sequence). The ends lost 5 bases at V and 2 bases at J; junction bases unmatched: 10. The CDR3 sequence is 16 residues long. The whole variable domain, remainder taken from reference TRBV7-9 and TRBJ2-3, is DTGVSQNPRHKITKRGQNVTFRCDPISEHNRLYWYRQTLGQGPEFLTYFQNEAQLEKSRLLSDRFSAERPKGSFSTLEIQRTEQGDSAMYLCASSLGMAGVTDTQYFGPGTRLTVL.

This clonotype showed up many times. This chain connects TRBV5-1 to TRBJ1-2; TRBD1 matches 7 bases. The CDR3 contains 12 residues. Germline lookup yields CDR1 SGHRS and CDR2 YFSETQ. Unmatched junction bases numbered 5, after V lost 6 bases and J lost 6 bases. CDR3 nucleotides: TGCGCCAGCAACTTCGACAGGGATGGCTACACCTTC. Translating it yields CASNFDRDGYTF.

This sequence joins TRBV7-2 and TRBJ2-7, with TRBD1 matching over 10 bases. The CDR3 length is 12 residues. The junction had 2 bases not matched to a gene; V was cut back by 6 bases and J by 6 bases. From germline, CDR1 is SGHTA and CDR2 FQGNSA. The CDR3 protein is CASRGQGREQYF. The CDR3 coding sequence is TGTGCCAGCAGGGGACAGGGGCGCGAGCAGTACTTC.

At least ten counts were recorded for this clonotype. The V call is TRBV5-6, the J call TRBJ1-5, with no clear D. Germline CDR1 SGHDT, CDR2 YYEEEE. CDR3 length equals 15 residues. Trimming removed 4 bases at V and 3 bases at J, with 14 bases between. CDR3 bases: TGTGCCAGCAGCCTATCGACGGGATACAATCAGCCCCAGCATTTT. Its protein product is CASSLSTGYNQPQHF.

In this sample, this clonotype turned up many times. V gene TRBV12-3 or TRBV12-4 combines with J gene TRBJ1-5, with 7 bases matching TRBD1. V was clipped by 3 bases and J by 5 bases; unmatched bases: 4. The CDR3 has 14 residues. In DNA form, the CDR3 reads TGTGCCAGCAGTTTGGTGCAGGGGGATCAGCCCCAGCATTTT. This codes for CASSLVQGDQPQHF.

This clonotype was counted only a few times. The chain is built from TRBV20-1 and TRBJ2-1; the match to TRBD1 covers 7 bases. There are 14 residues in the CDR3. Trimming cost V 0 bases and J 4 bases; bases outside gene matches: 3. Germline V gene lookup returns CDR1 DFQATT and CDR2 SNEGSKA (reference sequence). CDR3 in DNA: TGCAGTGCTAGAGATCCGGACAGGTACAATGAGCAGTTCTTC. Translated, it gives CSARDPDRYNEQFF.

The V gene is TRBV20-1, the J gene TRBJ1-1; 7 bases fit TRBD1. The CDR3 consists of 14 residues. V shed 6 bases and J 4 bases; nucleotides not matched to a gene: 11. Looked up from germline, CDR1 is DFQATT and CDR2 is SNEGSKA (reference sequence). The CDR3 sequence: CSAEVGGSVTEAFF. The CDR3 DNA reads TGCAGTGCCGAGGTAGGGGGCTCGGTCACTGAAGCTTTCTTT.

In this sample, this clonotype turned up many times. The chain combines TRBV20-1 with TRBJ2-1; D may be TRBD1 (7 bases). CDR3 size: 16 residues. Germline V CDR1 and CDR2: DFQATT, SNEGSKA (reference sequence). V dropped 0 bases and J dropped 1 base, with 13 bases sitting between them. CDR3 protein: CSARDPRDRSYNEQFF. The DNA for the CDR3 is TGCAGTGCTAGAGATCCGCGGGACAGATCCTACAATGAGCAGTTCTTC.

This clonotype was counted ten times or more. This sequence joins TRBV4-3 and TRBJ2-1, with D uncertain. The CDR3 has 16 residues. Deletions cut 0 bases from V and 3 bases from J, with 12 bases between. Germline values: CDR1 LGHNA, CDR2 YSLEER. The CDR3 spells CASSQDTLRSYNEQFF. The CDR3 coding sequence is TGCGCCAGCAGCCAAGATACCCTACGGAGCTACAATGAGCAGTTCTTC.

Comments on this clonotype: A much larger clone lies a single base off, so this may be a read error. The missing conserved phenylalanine or tryptophan at the end of this CDR3 makes a read error likely. The CDR3 here is CASSPAGWQFL. The CDR3 nucleotides read TGTGCCAGCAGCCCAGCGGGGTGGCAGTTCTTA. This sequence joins TRBV12-3 or TRBV12-4 and TRBJ2-1; 7 bases map to TRBD2. CDR3 size: 11 residues. V shed 6 bases, J shed 12 bases, and the junction held 5 bases outside the gene matches.

This clonotype was found many times. The rearrangement links TRBV7-2 to TRBJ2-5, with no clear D. In germline, CDR1 is SGHTA, CDR2 FQGNSA. Trimming stripped 3 bases from V and 5 bases from J, with 13 bases between. The CDR3 is 14 amino acids. The CDR3 is CASSFLGRRETQYF. DNA of the CDR3: TGTGCCAGCAGCTTCCTGGGAAGGCGGGAGACCCAGTACTTC. Filled out from reference TRBV7-2 and TRBJ2-5, the complete variable domain reads GAGVSQSPSNKVTEKGKDVELRCDPISGHTALYWYRQSLGQGLEFLIYFQGNSAPDKSGLPSDRFSAERTGGSVSTLTIQRTQQEDSAVYLCASSFLGRRETQYFGPGTRLLVL.

At least ten counts were recorded for this clonotype. This chain links TRBV20-1 with TRBJ1-2; D call uncertain. CDR1 and CDR2 (germline): DFQATT, SNEGSKA (reference sequence). Trimming stripped 3 bases from V and 2 bases from J, with 10 bases between. The CDR3 runs to 13 residues. The DNA for the CDR3 is TGCAGTGCTAGGGGAGCAGTAAACTATGGCTACACCTTC. It codes for CSARGAVNYGYTF.

This clonotype has more than one count but fewer than ten. J is TRBJ1-4 and V is TRBV5-1; D remains unclear. The germline V gene encodes CDR1 SGHRS and CDR2 YFSETQ. V lost 1 base, J lost 8 bases, and 6 bases lay in between. This CDR3 contains 12 residues. The CDR3 region has the DNA TGCGCCAGCAGCTTGAAAGGCGAAAAACTGTTTTTT. Its protein is CASSLKGEKLFF.

Only a few counts were recorded for this clonotype. This rearrangement joins TRBV12-3 or TRBV12-4 to TRBJ2-5; TRBD1 agrees at 8 bases. V shed 3 bases and J 1 base; nucleotides not matched to a gene: 7. The CDR3 spans 16 residues. CDR3 in amino acids: CASSFLGQASQETQYF. The CDR3 DNA sequence: TGTGCCAGCAGTTTTCTGGGACAGGCGTCCCAAGAGACCCAGTACTTC.

This clonotype was detected ten times or more. The rearrangement links TRBV7-2 to TRBJ1-1; TRBD1 matches at 9 bases. Germline CDR1 reads SGHTA; CDR2 reads FQGNSA. There are 14 residues in the CDR3. Germline trimming cut 1 base from V and 4 bases from J; bases unmatched to any gene: 1. CDR3 protein: CASSLDRGRTEAFF. The DNA of the CDR3 is TGTGCCAGCAGCTTAGACAGGGGGCGCACTGAAGCTTTCTTT. The whole variable domain, remainder taken from reference TRBV7-2 and TRBJ1-1, is GAGVSQSPSNKVTEKGKDVELRCDPISGHTALYWYRQSLGQGLEFLIYFQGNSAPDKSGLPSDRFSAERTGGSVSTLTIQRTQQEDSAVYLCASSLDRGRTEAFFGQGTRLTVV.

This clonotype was seen repeatedly, ten times or more. The V call is TRBV15, the J call TRBJ2-7, with a weak D call TRBD1 (6 bases). V dropped 0 bases and J dropped 1 base, with 7 bases sitting between them. The CDR3 sequence is 14 residues long. Per the germline V gene, CDR1 is LNHNV and CDR2 is YYDKDF (reference sequence). The CDR3 DNA is TGTGCCACCAGCAGAGACAGGGGATCCTACGAGCAGTACTTC. Its translation is CATSRDRGSYEQYF.

This clonotype was found a few times. This chain connects TRBV5-4 to TRBJ2-1; TRBD2 matches at 8 bases. The germline gives CDR1 SGHNT, CDR2 YYREEE (reference sequence). This CDR3 spans 15 amino acids. V lost 2 bases and J lost 5; bases outside the gene matches: 6. In DNA form, the CDR3 reads TGTGCCAGCAGCTTCGGAGCGGGGGCTGACAATGAGCAGTTCTTC. Amino acid sequence: CASSFGAGADNEQFF. The whole variable domain, remainder taken from reference TRBV5-4 and TRBJ2-1, is ETGVTQSPTHLIKTRGQQVTLRCSSQSGHNTVSWYQQALGQGPQFIFQYYREEENGRGNFPPRFSGLQFPNYSSELNVNALELDDSALYLCASSFGAGADNEQFFGPGTRLTVL.

This clonotype was picked up a small number of times. The chain has TRBV15 and TRBJ2-2; 8 nucleotides match TRBD1. CDR3 size: 17 residues. Trimming took 1 base from V and 0 from J; bases not matched to a gene: 4. From germline, CDR1 is LNHNV and CDR2 YYDKDF (reference sequence). CDR3 protein: CATSRVAGGSNTGELFF. CDR3 nucleotide sequence: TGTGCCACCAGCAGAGTCGCAGGGGGCTCGAACACCGGGGAGCTGTTTTTT.

In its sample, this clonotype was seen many times. The chain combines TRBV20-1 with TRBJ2-1; D gene unclear. Germline CDR1 reads DFQATT; CDR2 reads SNEGSKA (reference sequence). V was cut by 0 bases and J by 7 bases, with 10 bases left in between. The CDR3 sequence is 13 residues long. The DNA for the CDR3 is TGCAGTGCTAGAGATAAACGTGAGAATGAGCAGTTCTTC. Translating gives CSARDKRENEQFF.

In its sample, this clonotype was seen many times. The chain combines TRBV20-1 with TRBJ2-7, with 8 positions matching TRBD1. This CDR3 is built from 14 residues. Germline assignment: CDR1 DFQATT and CDR2 SNEGSKA (reference sequence). V gave up 3 bases and J gave up 1 base; unmatched junction bases: 5. As DNA, the CDR3 is TGCAGTGCTAGCAGGACAGGGAAATCCTACGAGCAGTACTTC. As protein: CSASRTGKSYEQYF.

This clonotype came up many times. V usage is TRBV15 and J usage is TRBJ2-1, with D possibly matching TRBD2 (5 bases). Looked up from germline, CDR1 is LNHNV and CDR2 is YYDKDF (reference sequence). The V gene lost 0 bases and the J gene lost 8 bases, with 8 bases spanning the gap. CDR3 length: 13 residues. The DNA of the CDR3 is TGTGCCACCAGCAGAGATCGGGGAGATGAGCAGTTCTTC. It encodes CATSRDRGDEQFF.

V is TRBV11-2 and J is TRBJ1-2, with a possible D match to TRBD1 (6 bases). Germline values: CDR1 SGHAT, CDR2 FQNNGV. The CDR3 is 15 residues long. Trimming left V 5 bases short and J 7 bases short, with 20 bases between. CDR3 loop: CASSDWTARQAGYTF. For the CDR3, the DNA is TGTGCCAGCAGCGACTGGACAGCCCGGCAGGCTGGCTACACCTTC.